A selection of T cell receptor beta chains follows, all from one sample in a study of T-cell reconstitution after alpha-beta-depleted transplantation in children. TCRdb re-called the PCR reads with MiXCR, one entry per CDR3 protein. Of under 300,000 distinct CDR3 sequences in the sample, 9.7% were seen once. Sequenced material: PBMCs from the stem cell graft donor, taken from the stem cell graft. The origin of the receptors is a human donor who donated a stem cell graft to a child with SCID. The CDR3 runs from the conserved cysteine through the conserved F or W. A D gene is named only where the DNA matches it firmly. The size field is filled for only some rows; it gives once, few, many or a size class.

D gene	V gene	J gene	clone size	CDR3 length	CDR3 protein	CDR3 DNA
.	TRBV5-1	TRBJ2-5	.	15	CASRGRAAIQETQYF	TGCGCCAGCAGAGGGCGGGCGGCTATCCAAGAGACCCAGTACTTC
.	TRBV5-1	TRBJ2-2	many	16	CASSLNTAGDTGELFF	TGCGCCAGCAGCCTGAATACGGCAGGCGACACCGGGGAGCTGTTTTTT
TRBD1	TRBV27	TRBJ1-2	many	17	CASSLRQGFRPYYGYTF	TGTGCCAGCAGTTTAAGACAGGGCTTCCGTCCTTACTATGGCTACACCTTC
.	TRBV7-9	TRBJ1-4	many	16	CASSLNRGGANEKLFF	TGTGCCAGCAGCCTAAACCGAGGGGGGGCTAATGAAAAACTGTTTTTT
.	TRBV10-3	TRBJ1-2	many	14	CAISDRWLNDGYTF	TGTGCCATCAGTGATAGGTGGCTTAATGATGGCTACACCTTC
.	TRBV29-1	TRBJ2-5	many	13	CSVETTIAKTQYF	TGCAGCGTTGAGACCACGATTGCGAAGACCCAGTACTTC
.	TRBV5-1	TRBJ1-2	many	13	CASSLETASYYTF	TGCGCCAGCAGCTTGGAGACAGCAAGCTACTACACCTTC
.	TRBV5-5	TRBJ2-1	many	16	CASSLGIRIEYNEQFF	TGTGCCAGCAGCTTGGGGATTAGGATAGAATACAATGAGCAGTTCTTC
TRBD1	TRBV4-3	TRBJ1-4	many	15	CASSQSGTANEKLFF	TGCGCCAGCAGCCAGAGCGGGACAGCTAATGAAAAACTGTTTTTT
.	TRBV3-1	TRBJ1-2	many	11	CASSQVGGYTF	TGTGCCAGCAGCCAAGTGGGGGGCTACACCTTC
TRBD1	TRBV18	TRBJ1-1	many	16	CASSSGQGTTNTEAFF	TGTGCCAGCTCATCGGGACAGGGGACGACGAACACTGAAGCTTTCTTT
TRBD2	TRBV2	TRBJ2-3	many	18	CASRWTSGGAIRTDTQYF	TGTGCCAGCCGCTGGACTAGCGGGGGGGCGATCCGCACAGATACGCAGTATTTT
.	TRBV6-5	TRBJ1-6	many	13	CASSLTFRSPLHF	TGTGCCAGCAGTCTAACGTTTAGGTCACCCCTCCACTTT
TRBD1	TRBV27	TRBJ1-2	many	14	CASSYRGLGYGYTF	TGTGCCAGTTCCTACAGGGGGCTCGGCTATGGCTACACCTTC
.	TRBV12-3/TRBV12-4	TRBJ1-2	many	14	CASSFGTPTSGYTF	TGTGCCAGCAGTTTCGGGACACCGACGAGCGGCTACACCTTC
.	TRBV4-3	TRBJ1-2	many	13	CASSQEGNSVCTF	TGCGCCAGCAGCCAAGAAGGTAACAGCGTCTGCACCTTC
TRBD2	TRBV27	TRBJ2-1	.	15	CASSPRLAGGPEQFF	TGTGCCAGCAGTCCAAGACTAGCGGGGGGGCCCGAGCAGTTCTTC
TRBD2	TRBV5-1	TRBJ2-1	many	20	CASSPLPLAGGGSSYNEQFF	TGCGCCAGCAGCCCCCTCCCCTTAGCGGGGGGCGGCAGCTCCTACAATGAGCAGTTCTTC
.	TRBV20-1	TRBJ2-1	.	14	CSAPQGGIYNEQFF	TGCAGTGCCCCCCAGGGGGGGATCTACAATGAGCAGTTCTTC
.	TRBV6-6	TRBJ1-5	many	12	CASSQWDQPQHF	TGTGCCAGCAGCCAGTGGGATCAGCCCCAGCATTTT
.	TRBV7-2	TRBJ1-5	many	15	CASRSGLGSNQPQHF	TGTGCCAGCAGATCCGGTTTAGGGAGCAATCAGCCCCAGCATTTT
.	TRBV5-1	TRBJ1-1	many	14	CASSLVRPNTEAFF	TGCGCCAGCAGCTTGGTCCGCCCTAACACTGAAGCTTTCTTT
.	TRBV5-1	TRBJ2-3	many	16	CASSLVGGAVTDTQYF	TGCGCCAGCAGCTTGGTTGGGGGGGCCGTAACAGATACGCAGTATTTT
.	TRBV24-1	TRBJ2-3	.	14	CATSGVQSTDTQYF	TGTGCCACCAGTGGGGTACAGTCCACAGATACGCAGTATTTT
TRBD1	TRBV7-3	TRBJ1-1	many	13	CASSGGQGTEAFF	TGTGCCAGCAGCGGAGGACAGGGGACTGAAGCTTTCTTT
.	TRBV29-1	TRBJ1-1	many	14	CSVAGGAGDTEAFF	TGCAGCGTTGCTGGGGGCGCGGGGGACACTGAAGCTTTCTTT
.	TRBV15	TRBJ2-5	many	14	CATSPTANQETQYF	TGTGCCACCAGCCCAACAGCCAACCAAGAGACCCAGTACTTC
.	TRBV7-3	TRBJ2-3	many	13	CASSLNRLDTQYF	TGTGCCAGCAGCTTAAATAGGTTAGATACGCAGTATTTT
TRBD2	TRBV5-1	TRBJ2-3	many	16	CASSLAAGGRLNTQYF	TGCGCCAGCAGCTTGGCGGCGGGGGGGCGGTTGAATACGCAGTATTTT
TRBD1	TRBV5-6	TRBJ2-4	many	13	CASSLGQGNIQYF	TGTGCCAGCAGCTTGGGACAGGGTAACATTCAGTACTTC
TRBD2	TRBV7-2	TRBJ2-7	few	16	CASSLAPGGGSYEQYF	TGTGCCAGCAGCTTAGCGCCGGGGGGGGGCTCCTACGAGCAGTACTTC
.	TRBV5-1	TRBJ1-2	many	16	CASSLDSTGGRRGYTF	TGCGCCAGCAGCTTGGACTCAACTGGTGGGCGGCGTGGCTACACCTTC
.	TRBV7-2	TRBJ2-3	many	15	CASSLEGGVGDTQYF	TGTGCCAGCAGCTTAGAGGGGGGGGTGGGAGATACGCAGTATTTT
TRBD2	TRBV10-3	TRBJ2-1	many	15	CAITESGGGLDEQFF	TGTGCCATCACCGAGAGTGGCGGGGGATTGGATGAGCAGTTCTTC
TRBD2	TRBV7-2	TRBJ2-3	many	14	CASSLGAGSDTQYF	TGTGCCAGCAGCTTGGGAGCGGGGTCAGATACGCAGTATTTT
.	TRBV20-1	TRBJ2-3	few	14	CSARDPRGTDTQYF	TGCAGTGCTAGAGATCCGCGTGGCACAGATACGCAGTATTTT
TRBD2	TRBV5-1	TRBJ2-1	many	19	CASSFVRGGVTGSYNEQFF	TGCGCCAGCAGCTTCGTTCGCGGGGGGGTAACGGGCTCCTACAATGAGCAGTTCTTC
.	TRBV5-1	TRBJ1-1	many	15	CASSLVSRPSTEAFF	TGCGCCAGCAGCTTGGTGTCGAGACCCTCCACTGAAGCTTTCTTT
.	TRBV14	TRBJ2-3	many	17	CASSQDVAGPSTDTQYF	TGTGCCAGCAGCCAAGACGTGGCGGGACCTAGCACAGATACGCAGTATTTT
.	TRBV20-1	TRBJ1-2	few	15	CSARDVRVAGGGYTF	TGCAGTGCTAGAGATGTCCGGGTTGCAGGTGGTGGCTACACCTTC
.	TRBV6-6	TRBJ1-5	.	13	CASKEMINQPQHF	TGTGCCAGCAAGGAAATGATCAATCAGCCCCAGCATTTT
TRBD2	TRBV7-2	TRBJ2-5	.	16	CASSPGTSGWVKTQYF	TGTGCCAGCAGCCCCGGGACTAGCGGATGGGTAAAGACCCAGTACTTC
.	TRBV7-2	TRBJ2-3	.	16	CASSLVVGVDTDTQYF	TGTGCCAGCAGCTTAGTCGTAGGGGTTGACACAGATACGCAGTATTTT
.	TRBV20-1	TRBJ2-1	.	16	CCARERIGSRYNEQFF	TGCTGTGCTAGAGAACGGATAGGGAGTCGCTACAATGAGCAGTTCTTC
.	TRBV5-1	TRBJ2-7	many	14	CASSLDGGNYEQYF	TGCGCCAGCAGCTTGGACGGGGGCAACTACGAGCAGTACTTC
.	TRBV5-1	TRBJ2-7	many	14	CASSLSPVDHEQYF	TGCGCCAGCAGCTTGAGTCCGGTAGACCACGAGCAGTACTTC
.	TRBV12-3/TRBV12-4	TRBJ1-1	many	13	CASSLERGTEAFF	TGTGCCAGCAGTTTAGAGAGGGGCACTGAAGCTTTCTTT
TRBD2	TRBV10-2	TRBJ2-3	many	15	CASSERRGGADTQYF	TGCGCCAGCAGTGAGAGGCGCGGGGGTGCAGATACGCAGTATTTT
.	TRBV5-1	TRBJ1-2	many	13	CASSPEDGYGYTF	TGCGCCAGCAGCCCGGAAGACGGCTATGGCTACACCTTC
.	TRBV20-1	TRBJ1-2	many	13	CSAPEGGTYGYTF	TGCAGTGCCCCCGAGGGAGGGACCTATGGCTACACCTTC
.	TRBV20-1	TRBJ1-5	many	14	CSARSTYSNQPQHF	TGCAGTGCTAGAAGCACGTATAGCAATCAGCCCCAGCATTTT
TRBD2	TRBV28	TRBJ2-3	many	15	CASSPPGAGGNTQYF	TGTGCCAGCAGCCCTCCCGGGGCGGGGGGAAATACGCAGTATTTT
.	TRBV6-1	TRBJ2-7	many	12	CASRPTVYEQYF	TGTGCCAGCAGGCCCACAGTCTACGAGCAGTACTTC
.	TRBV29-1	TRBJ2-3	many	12	CSVVLGGDTQYF	TGCAGCGTTGTACTCGGGGGAGATACGCAGTATTTT
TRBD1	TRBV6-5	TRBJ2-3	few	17	CASSYGDRGRGSDTQYF	TGTGCCAGCAGTTACGGGGACAGGGGGCGTGGGTCAGATACGCAGTATTTT